Each of the 20 T cell receptor beta chains below was sequenced from the same sample in a study of blood T cell repertoires in COVID-19. Assay used: immunoSEQ multiplex PCR; TCRdb lists only in-frame clones, some missing. This table holds roughly 95,000 clones, 70% to 90% found once. What was sequenced was peripheral blood. The receptor set was obtained from a man in his sixties with acute or convalescent COVID-19.

This clone has a handful of counts. The CDR3 sequence: CASSLAHTGSILTSPLHF. The CDR3 coding sequence is TGTGCCAGCAGCTTAGCGCACACGGGGTCCATTTTAACTTCACCCCTCCACTTT. The V call is TRBV7-2, the J call TRBJ1-6; D remains ambiguous. Trimming shortened V by 0 bases and J by 9 bases, and 21 bases separated the two germline ends. Per the germline V gene, CDR1 is SGHTA and CDR2 is FQGNSA. CDR3 length: 18 amino acids.

The chain recombines TRBV19 with TRBJ1-1, with D possibly TRBD1 on 5 matching bases. CDR1 and CDR2 (germline): LNHDA, SQIVND (reference sequence). The CDR3 loop spans 16 amino acids. Trimming removed 6 bases at V and 0 bases at J, with 17 bases between. CDR3 protein: CASRETPQGMNTEAFF. The CDR3 nucleotides are TGTGCCAGTAGAGAGACCCCTCAGGGTATGAACACTGAAGCTTTCTTT.

This chain uses TRBV5-1 with TRBJ2-2; 9 nucleotides agree with TRBD1. The CDR3 extends over 15 amino acids. The trim removed 5 bases at V and 2 bases at J, leaving 4 bases unmatched. Germline V gives CDR1 SGHRS, CDR2 YFSETQ. This chain's CDR3 is CASREGQGNTGELFF. The CDR3 nucleotides read TGCGCCAGCAGAGAGGGACAGGGAAACACCGGGGAGCTGTTTTTT.

This sequence joins TRBV7-9 and TRBJ2-3, with D hard to call. V lost 5 bases, J lost 6 bases, and 15 bases lay in between. This CDR3 contains 14 residues. CDR1 SEHNR and CDR2 FQNEAQ come from the germline V gene (reference sequence). The CDR3 sequence: CASSPTGFGDTQYF. CDR3 DNA sequence: TGTGCCAGCAGCCCGACGGGTTTTGGTGATACGCAGTATTTT.

The genes are TRBV10-3 and TRBJ2-5; 9 bases align to TRBD1. Per germline, CDR1 ENHRY and CDR2 SYGVKD. CDR3 length: 13 residues. The ends lost 8 bases at V and 2 bases at J; junction bases unmatched: 3. The DNA for the CDR3 is TGTGCCATCGGGGGGACAGGGCAAGAGACCCAGTACTTC. Its translation is CAIGGTGQETQYF.

The chain uses TRBV28 and TRBJ1-5; D is unresolved. Germline V gene lookup returns CDR1 MDHEN and CDR2 SYDVKM. The CDR3 covers 15 residues. Trimming removed 7 bases at V and 0 bases at J, with 13 bases between. The CDR3 DNA is TGTGCCAGCACCTTACCCGGGAATAGCAATCAGCCCCAGCATTTT. Translated, it gives CASTLPGNSNQPQHF.

The genes are TRBV14 and TRBJ2-1; TRBD2 agrees at 7 bases. J gave up 6 bases and V 2 bases, and 13 bases lay outside the gene matches. CDR3 length: 17 residues. CDR1 and CDR2 from the germline V gene are SGHDN and FVKESK. CDR3 coding DNA: TGTGCCAGCAGCCAACATCGCGGAGCGGGAATAGGCAATGAGCAGTTCTTC. It yields the protein CASSQHRGAGIGNEQFF.

V gene TRBV19 combines with J gene TRBJ2-2; 10 positions agree with TRBD1. Germline trimming cut 10 bases from V and 6 bases from J; bases unmatched to any gene: 14. The CDR3 runs to 16 residues. Germline assignment: CDR1 LNHDA and CDR2 SQIVND (reference sequence). CDR3 in amino acids: CATHLEGTGAPGELFF. CDR3 coding DNA: TGTGCCACCCACCTGGAGGGGACAGGGGCCCCCGGGGAGCTGTTTTTT.

This clone was seen once. This chain links TRBV19 with TRBJ1-3; 7 nucleotides agree with TRBD1. The length of the CDR3 is 14 residues. J gave up 8 bases and V 5 bases, and 9 bases lay outside the gene matches. Germline assignment: CDR1 LNHDA and CDR2 SQIVND (reference sequence). CDR3 in amino acids: CASSRQGGLDTIYF. CDR3 sequence (DNA): TGTGCCAGTAGTCGACAGGGAGGTCTGGACACCATATATTTT.

The chain uses TRBV7-2 and TRBJ2-1, with 10 bases aligning to TRBD2. The CDR3 length is 15 residues. Germline-derived CDR1 and CDR2 are SGHTA and FQGNSA. V was clipped by 1 base and J by 8 bases; unmatched bases: 5. CDR3 loop: CASSLEASGSHEQFF. The CDR3 nucleotides read TGTGCCAGCAGCTTAGAGGCTAGCGGGAGTCATGAGCAGTTCTTC.

This clone has only one observation. V usage is TRBV18 and J usage is TRBJ2-5, with 8 bases aligning to TRBD2. This CDR3 comprises 14 residues. After removal of 3 bases from V and 5 bases from J, the junction contained 5 bases not matched to a gene. CDR1 and CDR2 from the germline V gene are KGHSH and LQKENI. The CDR3 region has the DNA TGTGCCAGCTCACCGCGAGGGACTAGTGAGACCCAGTACTTC. It codes for CASSPRGTSETQYF.

The chain couples TRBV19 to TRBJ2-4; TRBD2 agrees at 7 bases. The germline CDR1 and CDR2 sequences are LNHDA and SQIVND (reference sequence). CDR3 length: 14 residues. J was trimmed by 8 bases and V by 6 bases; bases with no gene match: 10. CDR3 region: CASSGPTSRDIQYF. DNA for the CDR3: TGTGCCAGTAGCGGGCCGACTAGCCGGGACATTCAGTACTTC.

A few counts support this clone. V is TRBV2 and J is TRBJ1-6, with unresolved D. Trimming removed 6 bases at V and 0 bases at J, with 12 bases between. The CDR3 covers 16 residues. Per the germline V gene, CDR1 is SNHLY and CDR2 is FYNNEI. The CDR3 spells CASSIPMSSYNSPLHF. CDR3 nucleotides: TGTGCCAGCAGCATCCCAATGAGCTCCTATAATTCACCCCTCCACTTT.

The chain combines TRBV5-1 with TRBJ1-2; D may be TRBD1 (5 bases). The V and J ends lost 4 bases and 5 bases respectively, with 12 bases between them. CDR3 size: 13 residues. Germline V gives CDR1 SGHRS, CDR2 YFSETQ. The CDR3 spells CASSQDTLYGYTF. In DNA form, the CDR3 reads TGCGCCAGCAGCCAGGACACTCTATATGGCTACACCTTC.

The chain employs TRBV7-9 and TRBJ2-2, with 9 nucleotides matching TRBD2. The V segment lost 3 bases and the J segment 4 bases; nucleotides outside the gene matches: 12. The germline gives CDR1 SEHNR, CDR2 FQNEAQ (reference sequence). This CDR3 region has 18 residues. The CDR3 spells CASSFRTRGGAVTGELFF. CDR3 DNA sequence: TGTGCCAGCAGCTTTCGGACTCGCGGGGGGGCCGTCACCGGGGAGCTGTTTTTT. The full variable domain, with the rest looked up from reference TRBV7-9 and TRBJ2-2, is DTGVSQNPRHKITKRGQNVTFRCDPISEHNRLYWYRQTLGQGPEFLTYFQNEAQLEKSRLLSDRFSAERPKGSFSTLEIQRTEQGDSAMYLCASSFRTRGGAVTGELFFGEGSRLTVL.

The gene calls are TRBV19 and TRBJ1-4, with 11 bases aligning to TRBD1. Trimming took 4 bases from V and 3 from J; bases not matched to a gene: 7. Germline assignment: CDR1 LNHDA and CDR2 SQIVND (reference sequence). The CDR3 extends over 17 amino acids. The CDR3 nucleotides are TGTGCCAGTAGTACGGGACAGGGGGTCTTGGCTAATGAAAAACTGTTTTTT. Translated: CASSTGQGVLANEKLFF.

V is TRBV2 and J is TRBJ2-7; 11 positions match TRBD2. Germline trimming cut 5 bases from V and 0 bases from J; bases unmatched to any gene: 6. This CDR3 contains 16 residues. The V gene's germline CDR1 is SNHLY and CDR2 FYNNEI. The CDR3 region has the DNA TGTGCCAGCAGTCTTCCTAGCGGGGGGTTCTCCTACGAGCAGTACTTC. Residues: CASSLPSGGFSYEQYF.

This sequence joins TRBV6-2 or TRBV6-3 and TRBJ1-6; 7 nucleotides line up with TRBD1. Germline-derived CDR1 and CDR2 are MNHEY and SVGEGT. V gave up 4 bases and J gave up 9 bases; unmatched junction bases: 9. The length of the CDR3 is 15 residues. Here the CDR3 reads CASSWDLAGGSPLHF. DNA of the CDR3: TGTGCCAGCAGTTGGGACCTCGCAGGGGGTTCACCCCTCCACTTT.

V usage is TRBV10-3 and J usage is TRBJ1-5, with D maybe TRBD1 (6 bases). Germline V gene data show CDR1 as ENHRY and CDR2 as SYGVKD. CDR3 length: 14 amino acids. V lost 10 bases to trimming and J lost 6 bases, with 19 bases between them. The CDR3 reads CATSRTDEFQPQHF. CDR3 coding DNA: TGTGCCACATCAAGGACAGACGAGTTTCAGCCCCAGCATTTT.

This chain links TRBV29-1 with TRBJ1-3; no clear D. CDR3 length: 13 amino acids. V shed 4 bases and J shed 4 bases, with 11 bases lying between them. The germline CDR1 and CDR2 sequences are SQVTM and ANQGSEA. The CDR3: CSVVKPGGNTIYF. The CDR3 nucleotides are TGCAGCGTTGTTAAGCCAGGAGGAAACACCATATATTTT.